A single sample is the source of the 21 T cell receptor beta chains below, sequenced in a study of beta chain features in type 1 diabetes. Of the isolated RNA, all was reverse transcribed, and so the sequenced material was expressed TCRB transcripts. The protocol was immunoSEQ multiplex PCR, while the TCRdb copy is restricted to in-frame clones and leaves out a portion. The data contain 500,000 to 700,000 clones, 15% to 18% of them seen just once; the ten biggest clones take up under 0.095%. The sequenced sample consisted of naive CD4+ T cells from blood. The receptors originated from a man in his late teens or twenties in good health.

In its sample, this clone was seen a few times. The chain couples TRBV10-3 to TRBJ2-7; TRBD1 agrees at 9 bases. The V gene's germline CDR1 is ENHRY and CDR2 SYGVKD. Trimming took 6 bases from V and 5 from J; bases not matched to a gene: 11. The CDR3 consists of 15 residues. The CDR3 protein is CAIRPTSGTGNEQYF. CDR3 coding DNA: TGTGCCATCAGGCCTACCTCCGGGACAGGGAACGAGCAGTACTTC.

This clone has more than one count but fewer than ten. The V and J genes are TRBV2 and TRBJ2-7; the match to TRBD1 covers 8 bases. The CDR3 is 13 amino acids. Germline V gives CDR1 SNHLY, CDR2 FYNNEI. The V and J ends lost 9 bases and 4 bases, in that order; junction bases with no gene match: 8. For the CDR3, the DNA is TGTGCCAGTTGGACAGGGCTTAGGTACGAGCAGTACTTC. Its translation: CASWTGLRYEQYF.

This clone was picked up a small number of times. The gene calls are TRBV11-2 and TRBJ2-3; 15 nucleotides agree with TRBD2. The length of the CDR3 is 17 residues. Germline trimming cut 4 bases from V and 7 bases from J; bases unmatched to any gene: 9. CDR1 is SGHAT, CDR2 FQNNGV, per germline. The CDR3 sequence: CASSSGLAGGNRNTQYF. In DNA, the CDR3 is TGTGCCAGCAGCTCTGGACTAGCGGGGGGGAACAGGAATACGCAGTATTTT.

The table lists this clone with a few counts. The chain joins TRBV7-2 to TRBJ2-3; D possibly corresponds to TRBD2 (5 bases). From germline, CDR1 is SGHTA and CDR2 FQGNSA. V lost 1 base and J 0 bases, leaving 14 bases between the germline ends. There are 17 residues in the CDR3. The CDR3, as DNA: TGTGCCAGCAGCTTAGTCGTCCAGCGGCCTAGCACAGATACGCAGTATTTT. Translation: CASSLVVQRPSTDTQYF.

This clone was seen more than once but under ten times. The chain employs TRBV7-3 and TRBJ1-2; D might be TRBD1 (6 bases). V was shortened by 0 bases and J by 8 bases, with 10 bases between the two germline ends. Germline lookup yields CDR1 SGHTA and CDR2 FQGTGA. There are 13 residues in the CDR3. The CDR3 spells CASSLTGARGYTF. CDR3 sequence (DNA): TGTGCCAGCAGCTTAACGGGGGCGCGAGGCTACACCTTC.

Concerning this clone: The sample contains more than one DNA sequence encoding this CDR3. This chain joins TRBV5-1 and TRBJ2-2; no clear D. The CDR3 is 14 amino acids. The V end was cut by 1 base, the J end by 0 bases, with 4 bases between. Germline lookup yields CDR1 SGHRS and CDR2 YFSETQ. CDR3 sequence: CASSLPTNTGELFF. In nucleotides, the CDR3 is TGCGCCAGCAGCTTGCCCACGAACACCGGGGAGCTGTTTTTT.

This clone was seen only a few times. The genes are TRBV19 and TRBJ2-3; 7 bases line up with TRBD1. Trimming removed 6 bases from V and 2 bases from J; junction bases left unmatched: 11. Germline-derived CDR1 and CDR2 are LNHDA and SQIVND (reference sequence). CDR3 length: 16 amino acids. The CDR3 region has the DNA TGTGCCAGTAGACGTAGGACAGGAACGTACACAGATACGCAGTATTTT. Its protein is CASRRRTGTYTDTQYF.

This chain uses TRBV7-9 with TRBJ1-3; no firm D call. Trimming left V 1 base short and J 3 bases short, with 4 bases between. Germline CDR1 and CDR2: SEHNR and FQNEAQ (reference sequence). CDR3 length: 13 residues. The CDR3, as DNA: TGTGCCAGCAGCTTAGAGGGTGGAAACACCATATATTTT. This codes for CASSLEGGNTIYF.

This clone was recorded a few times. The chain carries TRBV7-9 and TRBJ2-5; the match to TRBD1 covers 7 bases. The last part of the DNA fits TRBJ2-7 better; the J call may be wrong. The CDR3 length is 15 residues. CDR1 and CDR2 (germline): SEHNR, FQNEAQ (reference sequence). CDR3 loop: CASSPRDRGAIEQYF. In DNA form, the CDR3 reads TGTGCCAGCAGCCCCCGGGACAGAGGTGCAATCGAGCAGTACTTC.

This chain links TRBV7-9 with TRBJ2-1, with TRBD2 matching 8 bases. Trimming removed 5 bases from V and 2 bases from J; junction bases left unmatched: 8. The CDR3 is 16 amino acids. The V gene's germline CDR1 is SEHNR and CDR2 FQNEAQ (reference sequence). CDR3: CASSPVGGGPYNEQFF. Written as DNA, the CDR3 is TGTGCCAGCAGCCCGGTGGGCGGGGGGCCCTACAATGAGCAGTTCTTC.

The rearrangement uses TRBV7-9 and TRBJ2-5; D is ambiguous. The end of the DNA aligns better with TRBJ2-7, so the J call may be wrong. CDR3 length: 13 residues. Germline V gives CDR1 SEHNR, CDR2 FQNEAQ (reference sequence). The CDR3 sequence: CASSLAEVDEQYF. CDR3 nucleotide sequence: TGTGCCAGCAGCTTAGCAGAAGTCGACGAGCAGTACTTC.

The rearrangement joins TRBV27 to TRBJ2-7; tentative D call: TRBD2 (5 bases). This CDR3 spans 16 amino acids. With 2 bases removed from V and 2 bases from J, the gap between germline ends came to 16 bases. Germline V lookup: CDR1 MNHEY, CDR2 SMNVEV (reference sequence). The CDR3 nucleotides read TGTGCCAGCAGTTTAAATCCGGGGTCCGGACCCTACGAGCAGTACTTC. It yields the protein CASSLNPGSGPYEQYF.

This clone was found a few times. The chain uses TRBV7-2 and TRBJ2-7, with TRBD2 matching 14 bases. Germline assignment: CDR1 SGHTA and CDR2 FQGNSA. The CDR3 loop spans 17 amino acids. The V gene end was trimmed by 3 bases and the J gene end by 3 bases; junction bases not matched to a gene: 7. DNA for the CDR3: TGTGCCAGCAGCTTGGGGGGACTAGCGGGAGAGGTCTACGAGCAGTACTTC. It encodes CASSLGGLAGEVYEQYF.

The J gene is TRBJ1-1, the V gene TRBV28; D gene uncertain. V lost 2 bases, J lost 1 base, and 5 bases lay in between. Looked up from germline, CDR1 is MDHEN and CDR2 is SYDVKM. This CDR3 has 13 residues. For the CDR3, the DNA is TGTGCCAGCAGTTTAAGACAGAACACTGAAGCTTTCTTT. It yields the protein CASSLRQNTEAFF.

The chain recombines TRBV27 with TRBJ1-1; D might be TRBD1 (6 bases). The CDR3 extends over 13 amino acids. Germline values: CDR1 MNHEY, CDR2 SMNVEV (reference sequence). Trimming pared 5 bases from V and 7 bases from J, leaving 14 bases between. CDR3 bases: TGTGCCAGCAGTCCGTCAGGGGCCGGTGAAGCTTTCTTT. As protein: CASSPSGAGEAFF.

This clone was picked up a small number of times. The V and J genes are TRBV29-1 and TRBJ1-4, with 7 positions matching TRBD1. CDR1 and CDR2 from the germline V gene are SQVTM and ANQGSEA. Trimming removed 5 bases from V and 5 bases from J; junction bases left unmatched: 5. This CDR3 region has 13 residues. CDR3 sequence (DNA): TGCAGCGTTTTGGGACAGACAAATGAAAAACTGTTTTTT. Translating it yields CSVLGQTNEKLFF.

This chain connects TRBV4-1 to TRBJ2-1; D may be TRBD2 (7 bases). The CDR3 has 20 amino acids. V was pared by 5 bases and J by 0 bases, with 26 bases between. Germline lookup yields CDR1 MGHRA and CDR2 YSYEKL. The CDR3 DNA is TGCGCCAGCAGCTTACCTTTGGGGGGAGGGACAAAGAGCTCCTACAATGAGCAGTTCTTC. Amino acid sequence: CASSLPLGGGTKSSYNEQFF.

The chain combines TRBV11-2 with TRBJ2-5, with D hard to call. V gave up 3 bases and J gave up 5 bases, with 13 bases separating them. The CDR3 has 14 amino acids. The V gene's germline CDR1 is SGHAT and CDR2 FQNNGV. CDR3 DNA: TGTGCCAGCAGCTTTAACCCAACCGGGGAGACCCAGTACTTC. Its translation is CASSFNPTGETQYF.

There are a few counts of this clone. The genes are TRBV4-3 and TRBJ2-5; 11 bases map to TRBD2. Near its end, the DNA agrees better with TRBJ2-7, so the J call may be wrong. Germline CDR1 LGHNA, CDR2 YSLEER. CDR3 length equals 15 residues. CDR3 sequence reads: CASSQASGGNYEQYF. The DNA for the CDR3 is TGCGCCAGCAGCCAAGCTAGCGGGGGGAACTACGAGCAGTACTTC.

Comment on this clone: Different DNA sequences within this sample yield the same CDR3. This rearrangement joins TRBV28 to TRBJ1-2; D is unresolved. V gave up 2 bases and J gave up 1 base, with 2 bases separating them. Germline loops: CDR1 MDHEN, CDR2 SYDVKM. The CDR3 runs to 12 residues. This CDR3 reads CASSLSNYGYTF. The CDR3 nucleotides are TGTGCCAGCAGTTTAAGTAACTATGGCTACACCTTC.

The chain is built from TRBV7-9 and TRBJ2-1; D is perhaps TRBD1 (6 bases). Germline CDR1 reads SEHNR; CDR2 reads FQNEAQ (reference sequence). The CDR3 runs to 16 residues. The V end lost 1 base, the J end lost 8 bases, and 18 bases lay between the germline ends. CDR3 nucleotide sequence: TGTGCCAGCAGCTTAGTGGCAGGGGCCCCCCTCGATGAGCAGTTCTTC. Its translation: CASSLVAGAPLDEQFF.